Below, 8 T cell receptor beta chains from the same sample are listed, as sequenced in a study of neurological immune-mediated disorders (dated by TCRdb to the late 2010s). The library was built by means of 5' RACE. TCRdb shows the sequencer as Illumina HiSeq 2500. Through fastp at Q25 and MiXCR, TCRdb rebuilt clones from the public reads, retaining in-frame beta chains. CDR3 protein duplicates are merged, each entry listing the most common genes and DNA. Across this sample there are about 65,000 distinct CDR3 sequences, with roughly 4% seen only once. More than 2.5% of the sample goes to the ten largest clones. The source material was PBMCs. The receptors were gathered from a man aged 45-60 years with multiple sclerosis.

There are many counts of this clonotype. This chain links TRBV6-1 with TRBJ1-5; D gene ambiguous. Trimming took 8 bases from V and 4 from J, leaving 3 bases between them. Germline lookup yields CDR1 MNHNS and CDR2 SASEGT. This CDR3 has 10 amino acids. The CDR3 protein is CASGNQPQHF. CDR3 DNA: TGTGCCAGCGGAAATCAGCCCCAGCATTTT.

In its sample, this clonotype was seen many times. This sequence joins TRBV12-3 or TRBV12-4 and TRBJ1-2, with D tentatively TRBD1 (5 bases). The CDR3 loop spans 13 amino acids. V gave up 6 bases and J gave up 6 bases, with 14 bases separating them. In DNA, the CDR3 is TGTGCCAGCAGCATGCCGGGGCAAGATGGCTACACCTTC. It specifies CASSMPGQDGYTF.

Many counts were recorded for this clonotype. The rearrangement uses TRBV28 and TRBJ1-2; D not certain. Germline V gives CDR1 MDHEN, CDR2 SYDVKM. The CDR3 length is 15 residues. V lost 6 bases and J lost 5, with 19 bases in between. The CDR3 nucleotides read TGTGCCAGCAGGCCCAAAGAGCCTGTCAATTATGGCTACACCTTC. Translated: CASRPKEPVNYGYTF.

At least ten counts were recorded for this clonotype. V is TRBV20-1 and J is TRBJ2-5, with 8 bases fitting TRBD1. The CDR3 length is 15 residues. Germline lookup yields CDR1 DFQATT and CDR2 SNEGSKA (reference sequence). Losses at the gene ends were 6 bases for V and 2 bases for J; bases not matched to a gene: 11. CDR3 bases: TGCAGTGCAATAACGGACAGGGAACAACAAGAGACCCAGTACTTC. The encoded protein is CSAITDREQQETQYF.

In its sample, this clonotype was seen a few times. The chain recombines TRBV27 with TRBJ1-5; 8 bases map to TRBD1. Per germline, CDR1 MNHEY and CDR2 SMNVEV (reference sequence). The CDR3 extends over 16 amino acids. Trimming removed 3 bases from V and 6 bases from J; junction bases left unmatched: 10. The CDR3 DNA reads as TGTGCCAGCAGTTTGTCGACAGGGGCTGGGCGTCAGCCCCAGCATTTT. This encodes CASSLSTGAGRQPQHF.

In regard to this clonotype: Being one base from a much bigger clone, this may be a read error. The gene calls are TRBV9 and TRBJ2-6; perhaps TRBD1 as D (5 bases). The CDR3 loop spans 15 amino acids. Germline values: CDR1 SGDLS, CDR2 YYNGEE. The CDR3 region has the DNA TGTGCCAGCAGCCCCCACGGGTCTGGGGCCAAAGTCCTGACTTTC. Residues: CASSPHGSGAKVLTF.

This clonotype has at least ten counts. The gene calls are TRBV20-1 and TRBJ2-6, with 8 nucleotides matching TRBD2. Germline CDR1 reads DFQATT; CDR2 reads SNEGSKA (reference sequence). CDR3 length equals 18 residues. The ends lost 3 bases at V and 2 bases at J; junction bases unmatched: 12. CDR3 loop: CSARVSGGPGAGANVLTF. CDR3 nucleotides: TGCAGTGCTAGGGTCAGCGGGGGACCCGGAGCTGGGGCCAACGTCCTGACTTTC.

This clonotype has more than one count but fewer than ten. A much larger clone differs from this one at a single base, so this may be a read error. This chain links TRBV5-1 with TRBJ1-1; possible D gene TRBD1, 5 bases. Germline V gene lookup returns CDR1 SGHRS and CDR2 YFSETQ. The ends were cut back, 4 bases at V and 8 bases at J, with 15 bases in the middle. This CDR3 contains 13 residues. The CDR3 reads CASSDRKKSEAFF. CDR3 in DNA: TGCGCCAGCAGCGACAGAAAAAAAAGCGAAGCTTTCTTT.